This TCR beta chain was sequenced during a study of circulating tumor DNA in untreated peripheral T-cell lymphoma (dated by TCRdb to the early 2020s). The CDR3 goes from the cysteine to the phenylalanine over 13 residues. This entry keeps only the CDR3 DNA: 39 bases, framed from base 1. V lost 5 bases and J lost 9 bases; the stretch between them is 14 bases long. CDR1 and CDR2 are read off the germline V gene as MDHEN and SYDVKM. A remark on this clone: Its binding antigen is unknown. No per-base quality is available; no much larger clone lies one base away.

General study outcomes and caveats: Tumor-specific clonotypes were found in over 75% of patients, coming from less than 90% of baseline tissues and around 67% of baseline serum samples.

To find tumor-specific TCR clonotypes, researchers sequenced baseline tumor tissue that had been collected prior to treatment. In a trial, the study monitored patients with peripheral T-cell lymphoma who were getting frontline treatment by applying next-generation sequencing to their T-cell receptor sequences. The library relied on the immunoSEQ multiplex PCR assay. TCRdb mirrors the immuneACCESS table, restricted to in-frame sequences. Some clones are absent from its copies; in checked studies, under half trace to an unresolved V gene, and the reason for the others is unknown. The sample table holds about 10,000 clones, of which around four fifths were seen once. The ten largest clonotypes hold less than 40% of the sample.

Material for sequencing was tumor tissue. The receptor chain draws on TRBV28 and TRBJ2-1, with a tentative D gene TRBD1 over 6 matching bases. The clonotype was recovered from a human donor with peripheral T-cell lymphoma. This receptor carries the CDR3 CASSPQGTGEQFF. The sequenced DNA: TGTGCCAGCAGTCCCCAGGGGACGGGTGAGCAGTTCTTC.